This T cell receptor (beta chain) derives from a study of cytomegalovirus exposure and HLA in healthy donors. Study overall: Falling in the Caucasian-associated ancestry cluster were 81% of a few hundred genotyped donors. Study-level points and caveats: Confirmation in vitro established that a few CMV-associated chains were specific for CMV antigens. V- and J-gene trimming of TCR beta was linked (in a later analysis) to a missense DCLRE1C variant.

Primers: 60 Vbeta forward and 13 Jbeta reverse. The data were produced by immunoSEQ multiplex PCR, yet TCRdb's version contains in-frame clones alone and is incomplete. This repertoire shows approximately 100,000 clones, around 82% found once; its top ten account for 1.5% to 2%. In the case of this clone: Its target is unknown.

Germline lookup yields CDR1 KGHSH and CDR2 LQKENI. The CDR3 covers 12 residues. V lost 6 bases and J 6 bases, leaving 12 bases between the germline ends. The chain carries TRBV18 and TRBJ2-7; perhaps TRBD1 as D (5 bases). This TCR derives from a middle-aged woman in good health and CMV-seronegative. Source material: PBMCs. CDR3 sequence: CASSTQGSEQYF. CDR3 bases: TGTGCCAGCTCGACCCAGGGTTCCGAGCAGTACTTC.